One and the same sample provided the 11 T cell receptor beta chains below, sequenced in a study of cytomegalovirus exposure and HLA in healthy donors. PCR employed 60 Vbeta and 13 Jbeta primers. The method was immunoSEQ multiplex PCR; TCRdb's version includes in-frame clones alone and lacks a portion of them. The sample records under 300,000 clones, around nine tenths being singletons. The sample was PBMCs. Receptor source: a girl aged 2-10 years in good health and CMV-seronegative.

The V and J genes are TRBV5-4 and TRBJ2-5; 11 bases are shared with TRBD2. Trimming removed 2 bases from V and 3 bases from J; junction bases left unmatched: 9. The CDR3 is 17 residues long. Germline V CDR1 and CDR2: SGHNT, YYREEE (reference sequence). The CDR3 DNA is TGTGCCAGCAGCTTAGTACCGGGACTAGCGGACGAAGAGACCCAGTACTTC. Translation: CASSLVPGLADEETQYF.

The V call is TRBV6-5, the J call TRBJ1-2; tentatively, D is TRBD1 (5 bases). V lost 6 bases and J lost 4, with 18 bases in between. Germline V CDR1 and CDR2: MNHEY, SVGAGI. CDR3 length: 15 amino acids. The chain's CDR3 is CASSDGQGGIYGYTF. As DNA, the CDR3 is TGTGCCAGCAGCGATGGGCAGGGAGGGATCTATGGCTACACCTTC.

The rearrangement uses TRBV27 and TRBJ2-2; possible D gene TRBD2, 7 bases. The V end was cut by 7 bases, the J end by 7 bases, with 13 bases between. The CDR3 extends over 13 amino acids. Per germline, CDR1 MNHEY and CDR2 SMNVEV (reference sequence). The CDR3 sequence: CASIGGGGGELFF. CDR3 in DNA: TGTGCCAGCATAGGGGGAGGGGGCGGGGAGCTGTTTTTT.

This clone showed up just a few times. CDR3 amino acids: CASSVSPGANNEQFF. CDR3 sequence (DNA): TGTGCCAGCAGTGTCTCACCTGGGGCGAACAATGAGCAGTTCTTC. The chain combines TRBV6-4 with TRBJ2-1; tentatively, D is TRBD1 (5 bases). This CDR3 region has 15 residues. The germline V gene has CDR1 MRHNA and CDR2 SNTAGT. Between the trimmed V and J ends, which lost 4 bases and 5 bases, there was a span of 15 bases.

The chain carries TRBV2 and TRBJ2-7; D gene ambiguous. Germline V gene data show CDR1 as SNHLY and CDR2 as FYNNEI. The ends were cut back, 3 bases at V and 2 bases at J, with 8 bases in the middle. The CDR3 runs to 13 residues. CDR3 in DNA: TGTGCCAGCAGTGATGCTGGGCCCTACGAGCAGTACTTC. Its translation is CASSDAGPYEQYF.

Note on this clone: Germline and junction disagree at one end, which may indicate a read error. This chain joins TRBV7-9 and TRBJ2-1; 8 nucleotides match TRBD1. The V gene's germline CDR1 is SEHNR and CDR2 FQNEAQ (reference sequence). This CDR3 region has 15 residues. The CDR3 here is CSSSSYRGDLGEQFF. CDR3 DNA: TGTTCCAGCTCCTCTTACAGGGGGGACTTGGGTGAGCAGTTCTTC.

The chain uses TRBV9 and TRBJ2-3, with D perhaps matching TRBD2 (5 bases). CDR1 is SGDLS, CDR2 YYNGEE, per germline. CDR3 length: 12 amino acids. Trimming took 4 bases from V and 6 from J, leaving 9 bases between them. In DNA, the CDR3 is TGTGCCAGCAGCTTGGGCGGGGATACGCAGTATTTT. It yields the protein CASSLGGDTQYF.

J is TRBJ2-1 and V is TRBV18; 11 bases line up with TRBD2. Germline trimming cut 6 bases from V and 7 bases from J; bases unmatched to any gene: 8. The CDR3 has 15 amino acids. The germline V gene has CDR1 KGHSH and CDR2 LQKENI. The CDR3 reads CASSQLAGAGNEQFF. CDR3 DNA sequence: TGTGCCAGCTCCCAACTAGCGGGAGCGGGGAATGAGCAGTTCTTC. Together with reference TRBV18 and TRBJ2-1, the CDR3 gives the full variable domain: NAGVMQNPRHLVRRRGQEARLRCSPMKGHSHVYWYRQLPEEGLKFMVYLQKENIIDESGMPKERFSAEFPKEGPSILRIQQVVRGDSAAYFCASSQLAGAGNEQFFGPGTRLTVL.

The chain carries TRBV5-1 and TRBJ2-1; 7 positions match TRBD2. Germline CDR1 and CDR2: SGHRS and YFSETQ. V lost 6 bases and J lost 0; bases outside the gene matches: 3. The CDR3 covers 14 residues. Here the CDR3 reads CASTPGGSYNEQFF. As DNA, the CDR3 is TGCGCCAGCACCCCGGGGGGCTCCTACAATGAGCAGTTCTTC.

This chain connects TRBV27 to TRBJ2-1; a possible D gene is TRBD1 (6 bases). Germline values: CDR1 MNHEY, CDR2 SMNVEV (reference sequence). Trimming removed 3 bases from V and 4 bases from J, with 13 bases in between. This CDR3 has 15 residues. DNA for the CDR3: TGTGCCAGCAGTTTGAGGCAGGGGTCTTACAATGAGCAGTTCTTC. Its protein is CASSLRQGSYNEQFF.

The rearrangement uses TRBV7-9 and TRBJ1-4; D is undetermined. CDR3 length: 15 amino acids. Germline loops: CDR1 SEHNR, CDR2 FQNEAQ (reference sequence). The V and J ends lost 0 bases and 5 bases respectively, with 10 bases between them. The CDR3 protein is CASSLARVRNEKLFF. CDR3 DNA: TGTGCCAGCAGCTTAGCGAGGGTCCGGAATGAAAAACTGTTTTTT.